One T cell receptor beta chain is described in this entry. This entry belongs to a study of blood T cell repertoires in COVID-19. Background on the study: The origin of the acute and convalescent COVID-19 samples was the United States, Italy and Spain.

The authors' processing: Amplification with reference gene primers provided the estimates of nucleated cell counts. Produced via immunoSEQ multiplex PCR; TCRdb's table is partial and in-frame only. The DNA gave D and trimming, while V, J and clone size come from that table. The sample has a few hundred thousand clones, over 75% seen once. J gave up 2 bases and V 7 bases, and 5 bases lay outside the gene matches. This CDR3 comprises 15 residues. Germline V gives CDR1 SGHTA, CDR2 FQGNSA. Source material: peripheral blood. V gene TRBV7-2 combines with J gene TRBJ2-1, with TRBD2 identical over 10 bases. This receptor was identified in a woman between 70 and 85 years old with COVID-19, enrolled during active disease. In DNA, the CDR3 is TGTGCCAGCAACCCCAGCGGGGGGGCCTACAATGAGCAGTTCTTC. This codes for CASNPSGGAYNEQFF.